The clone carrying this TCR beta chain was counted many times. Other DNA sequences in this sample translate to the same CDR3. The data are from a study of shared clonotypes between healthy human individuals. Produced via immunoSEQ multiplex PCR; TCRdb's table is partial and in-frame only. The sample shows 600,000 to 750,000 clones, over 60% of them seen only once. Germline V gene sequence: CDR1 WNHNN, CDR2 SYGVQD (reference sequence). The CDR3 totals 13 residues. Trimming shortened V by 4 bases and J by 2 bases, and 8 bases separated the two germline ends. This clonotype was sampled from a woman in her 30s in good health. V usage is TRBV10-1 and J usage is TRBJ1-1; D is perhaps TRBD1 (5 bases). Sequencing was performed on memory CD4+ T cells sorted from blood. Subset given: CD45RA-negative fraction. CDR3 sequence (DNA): TGCGCCAGCAGTGGACAGCGAAACACTGAAGCTTTCTTT. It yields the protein CASSGQRNTEAFF.